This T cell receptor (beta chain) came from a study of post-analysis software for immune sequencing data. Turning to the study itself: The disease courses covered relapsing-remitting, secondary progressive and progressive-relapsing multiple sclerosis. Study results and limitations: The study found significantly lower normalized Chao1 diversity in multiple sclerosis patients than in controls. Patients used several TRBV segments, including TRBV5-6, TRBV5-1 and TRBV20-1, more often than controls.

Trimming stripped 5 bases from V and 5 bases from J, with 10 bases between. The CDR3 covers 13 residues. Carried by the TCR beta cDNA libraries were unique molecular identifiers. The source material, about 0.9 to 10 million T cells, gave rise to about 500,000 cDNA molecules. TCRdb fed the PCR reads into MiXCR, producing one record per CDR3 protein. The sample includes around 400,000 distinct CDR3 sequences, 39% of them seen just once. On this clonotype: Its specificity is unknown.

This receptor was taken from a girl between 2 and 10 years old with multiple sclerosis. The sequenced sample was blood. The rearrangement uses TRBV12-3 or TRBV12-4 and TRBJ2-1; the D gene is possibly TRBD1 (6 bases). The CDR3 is CASSPDSHNEQFF. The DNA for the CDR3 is TGTGCCAGCAGTCCGGACAGCCACAATGAGCAGTTCTTC.